What follows describes a single T cell receptor (beta chain). The antigen is unknown. Clones were sequenced by immunoSEQ multiplex PCR, and TCRdb holds only the in-frame ones, with some missing. Of 60,000 to 85,000 clones in the sample, 70% to 80% were seen once. V was clipped by 10 bases and J by 4 bases; unmatched bases: 9. Germline V gives CDR1 SEHNR, CDR2 FQNEAQ (reference sequence). The CDR3 is 14 amino acids. These data originate in a study of T cell responses to AZD1222 COVID-19 vaccine. Regarding the study as a whole: Just a handful of AZD1222 recipients were seropositive at baseline. Rises in breadth and depth of Spike-specific TCRs came after two AZD1222 doses. Reportedly, nearly half of unique spike TCRs recognized epitopes outside B.1.351/B.1.1.7 mutations. There were repertoire samples only from the period after the peak T cell response.

The input for sequencing was peripheral blood, taken 28 days after the second dose of the MenACWY control vaccine. The clonotype was recovered from an adult who received the MenACWY meningococcal vaccine as a control. This chain links TRBV7-9 with TRBJ1-2; 10 nucleotides align to TRBD1. CDR3 loop: CATPRDRGVYGYTF. As DNA, the CDR3 is TGTGCCACCCCCCGGGACAGGGGTGTCTATGGCTACACCTTC.